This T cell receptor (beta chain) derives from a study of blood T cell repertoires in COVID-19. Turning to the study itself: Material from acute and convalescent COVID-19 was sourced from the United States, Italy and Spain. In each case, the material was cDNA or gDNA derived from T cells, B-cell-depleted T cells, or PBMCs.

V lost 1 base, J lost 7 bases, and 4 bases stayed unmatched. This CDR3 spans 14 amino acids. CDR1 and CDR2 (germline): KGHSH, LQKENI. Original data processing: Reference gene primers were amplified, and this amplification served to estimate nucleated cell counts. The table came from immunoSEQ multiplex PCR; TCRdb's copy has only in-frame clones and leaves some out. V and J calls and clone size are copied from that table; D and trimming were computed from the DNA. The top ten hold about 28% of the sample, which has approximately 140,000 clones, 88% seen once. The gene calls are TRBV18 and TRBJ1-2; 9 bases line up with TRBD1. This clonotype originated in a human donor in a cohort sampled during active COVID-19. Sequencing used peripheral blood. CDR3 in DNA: TGTGCCAGCTCACCACAACAGGGGGCGGCTGGCTACACCTTC. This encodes CASSPQQGAAGYTF.